This record looks at one TCR beta chain sequence and its context. The data belong to a study of blood T cell repertoires in COVID-19. Study summary: COVID-19 samples from acute and convalescent phases originated in the United States, Italy and Spain. T cells, B-cell-depleted T cells, or PBMCs provided the cDNA or gDNA that served as material.

Germline values: CDR1 SGHRS, CDR2 YFSETQ. The CDR3 consists of 13 residues. Trimming shortened V by 5 bases and J by 0 bases, and 9 bases separated the two germline ends. In the authors' workflow: Estimates of nucleated cell counts were drawn from the amplification of reference gene primers. Profiled with immunoSEQ multiplex PCR; TCRdb holds only in-frame clones, not every one. That table furnishes V, J and clone size, whereas the DNA furnished D and trimming. The sample includes around 74,000 clones, more than 90% of them seen just once. The receptor was derived from a woman aged 80 or over with active or convalescent COVID-19. This sequence joins TRBV5-1 and TRBJ2-7; D is undetermined. Sequenced sample: peripheral blood. The DNA of the CDR3 is TGCGCCAGCAGGTTCGGGTCCTCCTACGAGCAGTACTTC. Amino acids: CASRFGSSYEQYF.